The T cell receptor beta chain described here comes from a study of blood T cell repertoires in COVID-19. The method was immunoSEQ multiplex PCR; TCRdb's version includes in-frame clones alone and lacks a portion of them. This table has roughly 30,000 clones, 80% to 90% appearing once. The source is a man at least 80 years old with acute or convalescent COVID-19. Sequences were obtained from peripheral blood.

The CDR3 here is CASKWASAQETQYF. The CDR3 region has the DNA TGTGCCAGTAAATGGGCTAGCGCACAAGAGACCCAGTACTTC. This chain connects TRBV18 to TRBJ2-5, with D perhaps matching TRBD2 (6 bases). The CDR3 is 14 residues long. The V and J ends lost 9 bases and 2 bases respectively, with 16 bases between them. The germline CDR1 and CDR2 sequences are KGHSH and LQKENI.